The 9 T cell receptor beta chains listed next were all sequenced from one sample in a study of radiation and T cells in renal cell carcinoma. The protocol was immunoSEQ multiplex PCR, while the TCRdb copy is restricted to in-frame clones and leaves out a portion. This sample has approximately 90,000 clones, with around nine tenths found just once. The time point: baseline pretreatment blood. Treatment noted: 15 Gy SBRT to primary tumor, nephrectomy 4 weeks later. Sequenced material: blood, taken from a patient whose treatment included radiotherapy and nephrectomy. The source is a man in his fifties with renal cell carcinoma.

V is TRBV9 and J is TRBJ2-7; D possibly corresponds to TRBD2 (6 bases). CDR1 is SGDLS, CDR2 YYNGEE, per germline. V was shortened by 0 bases and J by 0 bases, with 7 bases between the two germline ends. The CDR3 length is 14 residues. Here the CDR3 DNA reads TGTGCCAGCAGCGTAGGCGGGGACTCCTACGAGCAGTACTTC. Translating gives CASSVGGDSYEQYF.

This clone was recorded once. The chain has TRBV5-1 and TRBJ1-4; 10 bases map to TRBD1. J lost 4 bases, V lost 5 bases, and 5 bases had no gene match. This CDR3 has 15 residues. The germline V gene has CDR1 SGHRS and CDR2 YFSETQ. The CDR3 DNA follows: TGCGCCAGCAGTCTGACAGGGGGCGGTAATGAAAAACTGTTTTTT. Protein: CASSLTGGGNEKLFF.

The chain couples TRBV4-3 to TRBJ2-2; D uncertain. The CDR3 is 13 residues long. Trimming took 3 bases from V and 8 from J, leaving 10 bases between them. Looked up from germline, CDR1 is LGHNA and CDR2 is YSLEER. The CDR3 spells CASSQAFLGELFF. The CDR3 nucleotides read TGCGCCAGCAGCCAGGCCTTCTTGGGGGAGCTGTTTTTT.

The chain recombines TRBV19 with TRBJ1-1; 7 nucleotides match TRBD1. CDR3 length equals 13 residues. The V gene end was trimmed by 10 bases and the J gene end by 4 bases; junction bases not matched to a gene: 9. In germline, CDR1 is LNHDA, CDR2 SQIVND (reference sequence). CDR3 sequence (DNA): TGTGCCACCGAGACAGGGTACGGCACTGAAGCTTTCTTT. Protein product: CATETGYGTEAFF.

The chain combines TRBV4-3 with TRBJ2-7, with 7 bases fitting TRBD1. The CDR3 has 13 residues. Germline lookup yields CDR1 LGHNA and CDR2 YSLEER. J was trimmed by 4 bases and V by 2 bases; bases with no gene match: 2. CDR3 sequence: CASSQFRGYEQYF. The CDR3, as DNA: TGCGCCAGCAGCCAATTCAGGGGGTACGAGCAGTACTTC.

The DNA of the CDR3 is TGTGCCTCAGACAGGAACACTGAAGCTTTCTTT. It encodes CASDRNTEAFF. The chain is built from TRBV30 and TRBJ1-1; TRBD1 is a possible D gene (5 bases). CDR3 length equals 11 residues. Germline-derived CDR1 and CDR2 are GTSNPN and SVGIG (reference sequence). V lost 7 bases and J 1 base, leaving 7 bases between the germline ends.

This chain joins TRBV19 and TRBJ1-5; D remains unclear. From germline, CDR1 is LNHDA and CDR2 SQIVND (reference sequence). The ends were cut back, 3 bases at V and 0 bases at J, with 9 bases in the middle. There are 15 residues in the CDR3. CDR3 bases: TGTGCCAGTAGTATCGGCGCATATAGCAATCAGCCCCAGCATTTT. Encoded protein: CASSIGAYSNQPQHF.

The chain couples TRBV7-6 to TRBJ2-1; TRBD1 might be the D (5 bases). This CDR3 comprises 13 residues. Trimming shortened V by 2 bases and J by 9 bases, and 11 bases separated the two germline ends. CDR1 SGHVS and CDR2 FNYEAQ come from the germline V gene. The CDR3 DNA follows: TGTGCCAGCAGCTTACAATTAGGGGTTGAGCAGTTCTTC. It specifies CASSLQLGVEQFF.

The chain recombines TRBV5-1 with TRBJ2-5, with D tentatively TRBD2 (6 bases). The CDR3 has 15 residues. The germline V and J ends were trimmed by 0 bases and 2 bases, with 11 bases remaining between them. CDR1 is SGHRS, CDR2 YFSETQ, per germline. CDR3 DNA sequence: TGCGCCAGCAGCTTGGTGGGAGGCGTACAAGAGACCCAGTACTTC. Protein product: CASSLVGGVQETQYF.